The sequence of this T cell receptor (beta chain) was determined in a study of STAT3 mutations in large granular lymphocyte leukemia. Findings of the study overall: In several patients, dominant TCR clone burden exceeded STAT3 mutant burden, suggesting STAT3 mutation arose secondarily. Every T-LGLL patient had at least one immunodominant TCRbeta clonotype. Clonal expansion was inferred from samples taken at other timepoints.

The germline gives CDR1 MGHDK, CDR2 SYGVNS. CDR3 length: 13 amino acids. Trimming took 5 bases from V and 3 from J, leaving 10 bases between them. A word on this clone: Its antigen is as yet unknown.

Method: immunoSEQ multiplex PCR; TCRdb's copy keeps in-frame clones and lacks some. The repertoire holds around 1,500 clones, with around 72% as singletons. Sequenced: peripheral blood mononuclear cells. The J gene is TRBJ1-2, the V gene TRBV25-1; D not certain. This TCR came from a middle-aged man with T-cell large granular lymphocyte leukemia. Some clones in this sample may be carry-over from other donors' samples. Here the CDR3 reads CASSIPGHYGYTF. The CDR3 nucleotides are TGTGCCAGCAGTATCCCCGGGCACTATGGCTACACCTTC.